This T cell receptor (beta chain) was identified in a study of blood T cell repertoires in COVID-19. Study details: There were acute and convalescent COVID-19 samples, and they came from the United States, Italy and Spain.

Clones were sequenced by immunoSEQ multiplex PCR, and TCRdb holds only the in-frame ones, with some missing. Among about 310,000 clones listed, 85% to 90% were seen once. All recovered Cohort 3 donors got two negative PCRs, got clearance, or saw symptom resolution. Unmatched junction bases numbered 12, after V lost 5 bases and J lost 2 bases. CDR1 is SGHVS, CDR2 FQNEAQ, per germline. This CDR3 has 16 residues. V gene TRBV7-8 combines with J gene TRBJ2-7; 7 bases are a match to TRBD2. The sequence was collected from a woman aged 25 to 45 who had recovered from COVID-19. The sample consisted of PBMCs or T cells enriched from blood (not recorded which). The DNA for the CDR3 is TGTGCCAGCAGCCCCGGTCCTAGGGAGGGACCCTACGAGCAGTACTTC. It specifies CASSPGPREGPYEQYF. The complete variable domain, with remaining parts taken from reference TRBV7-8 and TRBJ2-7, reads GAGVSQSPRYKVAKRGQDVALRCDPISGHVSLFWYQQALGQGPEFLTYFQNEAQLDKSGLPSDRFFAERPEGSVSTLKIQRTQQEDSAVYLCASSPGPREGPYEQYFGPGTRLTVT.